This TCR beta chain was obtained from a study of cytomegalovirus exposure and HLA in healthy donors (TCRdb year 2017). About the investigation overall: According to a later analysis, one platform produced both the 100 to 150 validation repertoires and the 720 or so repertoires of the first cohort. To predict cytomegalovirus infection status, the study combined high-throughput TCR immunosequencing, statistical association of individual TCRs with disease status, and machine learning. Along with the 666-subject first cohort, a separate validation cohort of over a hundred different subjects was used. The study aimed to test whether signatures of past pathogen exposure could be identified by cataloging public T cell receptors. Overall results and qualifications from the work: Three of the identified cytomegalovirus-associated TCR beta chains were confirmed in vitro to be specific for cytomegalovirus antigens. The classifier was reported to diagnose cytomegalovirus status with high specificity and sensitivity in both the original and validation cohorts. The authors suggested that the approach could potentially be generalized to other disease states and immunological phenotypes. A later analysis had no HLA typing for the validation cohort, so co-occurrence there was scored across all 120 or so repertoires. A later analysis found that TCRs clustered in the first cohort also tended to co-occur in the approximately 120 validation repertoires, with about 94% of cluster scores above 0. A total of roughly 160 TCR beta chains were listed by the study as associated with cytomegalovirus. Most TCR sequences were seen in very few donors, while some public TCRs were found in many individuals.

The library came from the immunoSEQ multiplex PCR assay. The published analysis was carried out like this. A statistical classification framework was developed to diagnose cytomegalovirus status using the catalog of TCR beta chain sequences. TCRdb holds this immuneACCESS table with in-frame rearrangements only. Some clones are missing; in checked studies, unresolved V genes explain under half, and the rest has no known cause. V and J calls and clone size are copied from that table; D and trimming were computed from the DNA. For this sample the table gives 110,000 to 150,000 clones, of which 89% were detected only once. About 8.2% of the sample belongs to the ten largest clones. About this clone itself: No antigen is known for it. No much larger clonotype is one base removed from it; base qualities were not supplied.

Separate from the approximately 690-subject first cohort, the validation cohort of about 110 subjects was the group to which the donors belonged. Sequencing was carried out using PBMCs. This receptor was taken from a woman under 30 in good health and CMV-seropositive.

The CDR3 here reads CASSLTSDTEAFF. Read as DNA, the sequence is TGTGCCAGCAGCTTGACTTCGGACACTGAAGCTTTCTTT. This sequence uses TRBV5-6 and TRBJ1-1; a confident D gene designation cannot be given. Reading the germline V gene gives CDR1 SGHDT and CDR2 YYEEEE. V and J are truncated by 1 base and 3 bases respectively, leaving an intervening sequence of 7 bases. Inclusive of the bounding cysteine and phenylalanine, the CDR3 is 13 residues long. The CDR3 DNA has 39 bases and is translated from base 1.